Each of the 16 T cell receptor beta chains below was sequenced from the same sample in a study of blood T cell repertoires in COVID-19 (TCRdb year 2020). Libraries were built with the immunoSEQ multiplex PCR assay. The table comes from immuneACCESS by way of TCRdb, which keeps in-frame sequences with V and J called. Part of the clones is missing from these tables; in studies checked, under half for an unresolved V gene and the rest for unknown reasons. Within this sample are fewer than 200,000 clones, with over 75% of them counted one time only. The ten largest clones represent more than 8.5% of the sample. Sequencing was performed on PBMCs or T cells enriched from blood (not recorded which). These receptors originate from a woman aged 18 to 35 who had recovered from COVID-19.

This chain joins TRBV6-2 or TRBV6-3 and TRBJ1-5; 8 nucleotides agree with TRBD1. Trimming took 4 bases from V and 7 from J; bases not matched to a gene: 9. Germline V gene sequence: CDR1 MNHEY, CDR2 SVGEGT. CDR3 size: 15 residues. CDR3 nucleotides: TGTGCCAGCAGTTCCATCCGGACAGGGAACCAGCCCCAGCATTTT. Protein product: CASSSIRTGNQPQHF.

This rearrangement joins TRBV12-3 or TRBV12-4 to TRBJ1-1; D possibly corresponds to TRBD1 (6 bases). This CDR3 is 11 amino acids long. Trimming left V 6 bases short and J 6 bases short, with 8 bases between. The CDR3 DNA follows: TGTGCCAGCAGAAGACAGGCTGAAGCTTTCTTT. As protein: CASRRQAEAFF.

V and J are TRBV11-2 and TRBJ1-1; 8 bases are a match to TRBD1. The germline V gene encodes CDR1 SGHAT and CDR2 FQNNGV. The ends lost 5 bases at V and 5 bases at J; junction bases unmatched: 10. The CDR3 consists of 15 residues. CDR3 sequence (DNA): TGTGCCAGCAGCCCACGACAGGGGCGCATAACTGAAGCTTTCTTT. It is translated as CASSPRQGRITEAFF.

The chain links TRBV5-4 to TRBJ2-1; 7 bases are shared with TRBD1. From germline, CDR1 is SGHNT and CDR2 YYREEE (reference sequence). Losses at the gene ends were 3 bases for V and 1 base for J; bases not matched to a gene: 1. The CDR3 is 14 residues long. The CDR3 DNA is TGTGCCAGCAGCTGGGACAGTTCCTACAATGAGCAGTTCTTC. Its translation: CASSWDSSYNEQFF.

The chain employs TRBV18 and TRBJ1-1, with TRBD1 identical over 7 bases. V lost 8 bases and J lost 1; bases outside the gene matches: 4. This CDR3 has 13 residues. Germline V gives CDR1 KGHSH, CDR2 LQKENI. The CDR3 nucleotides are TGTGCCAGCCATGGACAGGAGAACACTGAAGCTTTCTTT. Protein sequence: CASHGQENTEAFF.

The chain carries TRBV3-1 (or the pseudogene TRBV3-2) and TRBJ2-7; 7 nucleotides match TRBD1. Losses at the gene ends were 0 bases for V and 7 bases for J; bases not matched to a gene: 6. Looked up from germline, CDR1 is LGHDT and CDR2 is YNNKEL (reference sequence). There are 14 residues in the CDR3. The CDR3 is CASSQDRGRWEQYF. The CDR3 DNA reads as TGTGCCAGCAGCCAAGACAGGGGGAGATGGGAGCAGTACTTC.

The chain employs TRBV5-4 and TRBJ1-4, with D perhaps matching TRBD1 (6 bases). V was trimmed by 7 bases and J by 7 bases, leaving 17 bases between them. CDR1 and CDR2 from the germline V gene are SGHNT and YYREEE (reference sequence). The CDR3 covers 14 residues. Written as DNA, the CDR3 is TGTGCCAGCCGTGGGGGGGCGGACGGTGAAAAACTGTTTTTT. Translated, it gives CASRGGADGEKLFF.

The chain employs TRBV6-4 and TRBJ2-1; TRBD2 aligns across 10 bases. J lost 7 bases, V lost 2 bases, and 5 bases had no gene match. In germline, CDR1 is MRHNA, CDR2 SNTAGT. This CDR3 is built from 15 residues. This CDR3 is CASSDLAGVANEQFF. The CDR3 DNA reads TGTGCCAGCAGTGACCTAGCGGGAGTGGCAAATGAGCAGTTCTTC.

V is TRBV12-3 or TRBV12-4 and J is TRBJ2-7, with a possible D match to TRBD2 (6 bases). V was cut by 3 bases and J by 0 bases, with 6 bases left in between. The CDR3 has 13 amino acids. CDR3 amino acids: CASSFGGSYEQYF. The DNA for the CDR3 is TGTGCCAGCAGTTTCGGGGGCTCCTACGAGCAGTACTTC.

The V call is TRBV21-1, the J call TRBJ1-2; TRBD1 is the table's D call, not checked against the DNA. TRBV21-1 is noted as a pseudogene. The CDR3 extends over 12 amino acids. CDR3 nucleotides: TGTGCCAGCAGCAAAGGGGACAGGGCGAGGACCTTC. Translation gives CASSKGDRARTF.

A single count supports this clone. A junction boundary mismatches the germline segment, possibly from a read error. The genes are TRBV12-3 or TRBV12-4 and TRBJ1-1, with unresolved D. CDR3 length: 13 residues. CDR3 loop: CASSLGVNTEAFF. The CDR3 bases are TGTGCCAGCAGCTTAGGCGTGAACACTGAAGCTTTCTTT.

This chain links TRBV2 with TRBJ1-1; TRBD1 agrees at 7 bases. V trimming: 5 bases; J trimming: 0 bases; junction bases outside the gene matches: 9. Germline CDR1 is SNHLY and CDR2 is FYNNEI. This CDR3 is 16 amino acids long. The CDR3 coding sequence is TGTGCCAGCAGTCCTAGACAGGGCCTAATGAACACTGAAGCTTTCTTT. Its translation is CASSPRQGLMNTEAFF.

The rearrangement links TRBV18 to TRBJ1-4, with D uncertain. CDR1 is KGHSH, CDR2 LQKENI, per germline. The length of the CDR3 is 14 residues. The ends were cut back, 3 bases at V and 5 bases at J, with 10 bases in the middle. The CDR3: CASSPTRTNEKLFF. The CDR3 DNA is TGTGCCAGCTCACCCACGAGAACCAATGAAAAACTGTTTTTT.

The rearrangement joins TRBV27 to TRBJ2-7; 7 bases fit TRBD1. The CDR3 covers 14 residues. Looked up from germline, CDR1 is MNHEY and CDR2 is SMNVEV (reference sequence). The V segment lost 8 bases and the J segment 4 bases; nucleotides outside the gene matches: 11. The CDR3 DNA reads TGTGCCAGCGGTCAGGGGGAGAAAGTGTACGAGCAGTACTTC. This translates into CASGQGEKVYEQYF.

The chain recombines TRBV2 with TRBJ2-7; the D gene is possibly TRBD2 (5 bases). Germline loops: CDR1 SNHLY, CDR2 FYNNEI. The CDR3 covers 14 residues. V was trimmed by 4 bases and J by 5 bases, leaving 15 bases between them. This CDR3 reads CASSALVGAHEQYF. CDR3 sequence (DNA): TGTGCCAGCAGTGCTCTGGTGGGAGCGCACGAGCAGTACTTC. Using reference TRBV2 and TRBJ2-7 for the parts outside the CDR3, the full variable domain is EPEVTQTPSHQVTQMGQEVILRCVPISNHLYFYWYRQILGQKVEFLVSFYNNEISEKSEIFDDQFSVERPDGSNFTLKIRSTKLEDSAMYFCASSALVGAHEQYFGPGTRLTVT.

The chain combines TRBV12-3 or TRBV12-4 with TRBJ1-5; no reliable D call. Trimming stripped 7 bases from V and 6 bases from J, with 13 bases between. CDR3 length equals 13 residues. CDR3 protein: CASTPGGGQPQHF. CDR3 coding DNA: TGTGCCAGCACCCCAGGCGGAGGTCAGCCCCAGCATTTT.